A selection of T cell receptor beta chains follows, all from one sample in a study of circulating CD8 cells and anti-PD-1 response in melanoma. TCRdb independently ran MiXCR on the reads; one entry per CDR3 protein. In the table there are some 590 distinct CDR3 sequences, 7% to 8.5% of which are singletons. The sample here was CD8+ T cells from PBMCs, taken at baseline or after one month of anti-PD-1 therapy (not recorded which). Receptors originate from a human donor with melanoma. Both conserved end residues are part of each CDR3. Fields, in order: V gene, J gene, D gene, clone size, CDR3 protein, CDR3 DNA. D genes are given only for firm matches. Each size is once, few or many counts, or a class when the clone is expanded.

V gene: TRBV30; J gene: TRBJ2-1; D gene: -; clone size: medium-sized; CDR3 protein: CAMGGYNEQFF; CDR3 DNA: TGTGCAATGGGGGGTTACAATGAGCAGTTCTTC
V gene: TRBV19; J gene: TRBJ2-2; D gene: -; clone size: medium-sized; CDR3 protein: CASSPRLGEAGELFF; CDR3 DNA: TGTGCCAGTAGTCCGCGCTTAGGGGAGGCCGGGGAGCTGTTTTTT
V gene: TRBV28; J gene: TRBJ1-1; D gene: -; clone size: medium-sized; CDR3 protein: CASSLGTTEAFF; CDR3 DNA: TGTGCCAGCAGTTTGGGCACCACTGAAGCTTTCTTT
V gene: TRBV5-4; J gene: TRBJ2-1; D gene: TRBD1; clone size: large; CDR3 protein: CASSLALWTGVVNEQFF; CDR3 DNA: TGTGCCAGCAGCTTGGCCTTGTGGACAGGCGTTGTGAATGAGCAGTTCTTC
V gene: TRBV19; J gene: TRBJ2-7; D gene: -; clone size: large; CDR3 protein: CASTADVLSEQYF; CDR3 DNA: TGTGCCAGTACCGCTGACGTACTCAGCGAGCAGTACTTC
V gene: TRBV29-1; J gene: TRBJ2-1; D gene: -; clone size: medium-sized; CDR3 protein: CSVFSGSPYNEQFF; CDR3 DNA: TGCAGCGTCTTCTCGGGGTCCCCCTACAATGAGCAGTTCTTC
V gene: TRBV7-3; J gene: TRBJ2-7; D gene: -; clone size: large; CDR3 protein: CASSLGGMDEQYF; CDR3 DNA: TGTGCCAGCAGCTTGGGGGGAATGGACGAGCAGTACTTC
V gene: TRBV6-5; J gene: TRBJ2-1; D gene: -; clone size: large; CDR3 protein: CASSPVANYRNEQFF; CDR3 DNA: TGTGCCAGCAGTCCCGTAGCGAACTATAGAAATGAGCAGTTCTTC
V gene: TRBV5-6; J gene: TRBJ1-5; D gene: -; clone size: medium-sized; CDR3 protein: CASSFGGLGSNQPQHF; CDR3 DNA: TGTGCCAGCAGCTTCGGGGGCCTTGGTAGCAATCAGCCCCAGCATTTT
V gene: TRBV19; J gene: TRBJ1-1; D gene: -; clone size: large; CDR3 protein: CAIRQGAGTEAFF; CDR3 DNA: TGTGCCATAAGGCAGGGCGCCGGCACTGAAGCTTTCTTT
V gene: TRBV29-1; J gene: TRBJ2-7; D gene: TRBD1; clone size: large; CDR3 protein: CSYSGGQGGYEQYF; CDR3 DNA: TGCAGCTACTCAGGGGGACAGGGGGGATACGAGCAGTACTTC
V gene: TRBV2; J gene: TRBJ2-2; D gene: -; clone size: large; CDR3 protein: CASSEGVPGELFF; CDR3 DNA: TGTGCCAGCAGTGAAGGGGTCCCCGGGGAGCTGTTTTTT
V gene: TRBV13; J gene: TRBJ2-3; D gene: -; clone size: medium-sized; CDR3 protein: CASSLWAGGSDTQYF; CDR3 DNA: TGTGCCAGCAGCTTATGGGCTGGGGGCTCAGATACGCAGTATTTT
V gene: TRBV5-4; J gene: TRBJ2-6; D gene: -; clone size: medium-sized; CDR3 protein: CASSLETISGANVLTF; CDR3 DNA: TGTGCCAGCAGCCTGGAAACTATCTCTGGGGCCAACGTCCTGACTTTC
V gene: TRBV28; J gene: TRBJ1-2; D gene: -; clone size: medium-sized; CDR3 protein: CASSLSRVDGYTF; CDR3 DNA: TGTGCCAGCAGTTTATCCCGGGTGGATGGCTACACCTTC
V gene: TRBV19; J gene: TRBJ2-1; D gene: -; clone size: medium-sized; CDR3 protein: CASSTGGSYNEQFF; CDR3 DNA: TGTGCCAGTAGTACCGGGGGCTCCTACAATGAGCAGTTCTTC
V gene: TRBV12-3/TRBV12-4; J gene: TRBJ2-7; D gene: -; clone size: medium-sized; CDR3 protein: CASRTAGYEQYF; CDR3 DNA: TGTGCCAGCCGAACGGCGGGCTACGAGCAGTACTTC
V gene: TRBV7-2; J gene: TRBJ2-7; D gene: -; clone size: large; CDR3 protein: CASSLPETSYEQYF; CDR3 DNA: TGTGCCAGCAGCTTACCAGAGACATCCTACGAGCAGTACTTC
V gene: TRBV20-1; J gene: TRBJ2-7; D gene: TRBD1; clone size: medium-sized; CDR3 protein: CSARDYATGGTVDEQYF; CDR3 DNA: TGCAGTGCTAGAGACTACGCGACAGGGGGTACGGTAGACGAGCAGTACTTC
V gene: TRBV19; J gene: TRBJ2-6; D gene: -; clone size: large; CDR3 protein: CASTGTSSGANVLTF; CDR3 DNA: TGTGCCAGTACAGGGACAAGCTCTGGGGCCAACGTCCTGACTTTC
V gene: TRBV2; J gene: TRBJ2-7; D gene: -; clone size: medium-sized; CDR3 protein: CASRTYEQYF; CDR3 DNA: TGTGCCAGCAGGACTTACGAGCAGTACTTC
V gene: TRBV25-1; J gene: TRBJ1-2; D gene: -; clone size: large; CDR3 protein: CASSVLLNYGYTF; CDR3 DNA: TGTGCCAGCAGTGTACTCCTAAACTATGGCTACACCTTC
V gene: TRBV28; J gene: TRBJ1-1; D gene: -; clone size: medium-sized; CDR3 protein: CASTPWGNTEAFF; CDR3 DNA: TGTGCCAGCACCCCTTGGGGAAACACTGAAGCTTTCTTT
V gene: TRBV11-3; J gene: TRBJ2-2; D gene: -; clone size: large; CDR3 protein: CASSPSGELFF; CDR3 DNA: TGTGCCAGCAGCCCCTCTGGGGAGCTGTTTTTT